This paragraph reports one TCR beta chain. V lost 6 bases and J 5 bases, leaving 18 bases between the germline ends. The CDR3 covers 15 residues. Germline V gene lookup returns CDR1 SGHRS and CDR2 YFSETQ. Reverse transcription used about 0.45 to 1 ug RNA and random hexamers. Amplification of TCR beta CDR3 across 54 Vbeta and 13 Jbeta was performed with immunoSEQ multiplex PCR. One entry per CDR3 protein, called by TCRdb with MiXCR from the immunoSEQ multiplex PCR reads. The repertoire holds 200,000 or so distinct CDR3 sequences, with roughly 94% as singletons. Negative isolation yielded the CD8+ and CD4+ T cells, while FACS enriched the TEMRA cells. The data were taken from a study of CD8 T cells in Susac syndrome.

This clonotype originated in a human donor with Susac syndrome. The chain carries TRBV5-1 and TRBJ2-1, with D perhaps TRBD1 (7 bases). Input material: CD8+ T cells from PBMCs. The CDR3 DNA reads TGCGCCAGCACCAACCGACAGGGAGGAAACAATGAGCAGTTCTTC. Translating it yields CASTNRQGGNNEQFF.